This TCR beta chain is from a study of T cell clonality in common variable immunodeficiency. The study, taken as a whole, reports: Common variable immunodeficiency TCR beta sequences reportedly had fewer deletions and N-nucleotide insertions. Shared TCRbeta clones were fewer between CVID subjects than controls.

CDR1 and CDR2 from the germline V gene are SQVTM and ANQGSEA. Losses at the gene ends were 4 bases for V and 6 bases for J; bases not matched to a gene: 8. The CDR3 length is 13 residues. TCRdb keeps only in-frame clones here, not all; method: immunoSEQ multiplex PCR. The repertoire shows around 16,000 clones, none seen only once; the top ten take roughly 15%. This clone was seen ten or more times. Its antigen is still unknown. The CDR3 end is not reached by the read, which stops 3 residues before it; the germline J gene fills it in. What was sequenced was peripheral blood mononuclear cells. The chain carries TRBV29-1 and TRBJ1-2; 7 nucleotides agree with TRBD1. This TCR came from a human donor with common variable immunodeficiency. The sequenced CDR3 bases are TGCAGCGTTGTTCAGGGGGTTCGTGATGGC. This codes for CSVVQGVRDG. The whole CDR3 region reads CSVVQGVRDGYTF.